Listed below are T cell receptor beta chains from one sample, sequenced in a study of beta chain features in type 1 diabetes. Clones were read by immunoSEQ multiplex PCR, and TCRdb kept only the in-frame ones, dropping some. Of around 40,000 clones in the sample, 64% are singletons; the top ten hold roughly 2%. The sample was Tregs from blood. The source is a woman aged 25-40 years in good health. The CDR3 runs from the conserved cysteine through the conserved F or W. Fields, in order: V gene, clone size, D gene, J gene, CDR3 DNA, CDR3 protein. D genes are given only for firm matches. Expanded clones get a size class; other rows say once, few or many, or leave the size out.

TRBV7-3	few	.	TRBJ2-2	TGTGCCAGCAGCCCCGACAGATCGAACACCGGGGAGCTGTTTTTT	CASSPDRSNTGELFF
TRBV7-2	few	.	TRBJ2-5	TGTGCCAGCAGCTTAGGAACGCGCGCGCCCCAAGAGACCCAGTACTTC	CASSLGTRAPQETQYF
TRBV2	few	.	TRBJ2-6	TGTGCCAGCAGTTTAGACAGCAACTCTGGGGCCAACGTCCTGACTTTC	CASSLDSNSGANVLTF
TRBV28	.	.	TRBJ2-1	TGTGCCAGCAGTCCGAGGACTGGGAAGAGCTCCTACAATGAGCAGTTCTTC	CASSPRTGKSSYNEQFF
TRBV4-3	.	.	TRBJ2-1	TGCGCCAGCAGCCAAGATCGACTTCCTGGCGGAAATGAGCAGCTCTTC	CASSQDRLPGGNEQLF
TRBV5-1	.	TRBD1	TRBJ1-1	TGCGCCAGCAGCTGGACAGGGGAAACTGAAGCTTTCTTT	CASSWTGETEAFF
TRBV11-1	.	TRBD1	TRBJ2-7	TGTGCCAGCAGCTCCCTGGGACAGAACTCCTACGAGCAGTACTTC	CASSSLGQNSYEQYF
TRBV28	.	.	TRBJ2-1	TGTGCCAGCAGCTGGTGGAACCGGGTAGCCAATGAGCAGTTCTTC	CASSWWNRVANEQFF
TRBV7-9	.	TRBD1	TRBJ2-7	TGTGCCAGCAGCATGCTGGACAGGGCCGATTCCTACGAGCAGTACTTC	CASSMLDRADSYEQYF
TRBV4-2	few	.	TRBJ2-1	TGTGCCAGCAGCCGAGGCGGGGTGAATGAGCAGTTCTTC	CASSRGGVNEQFF
TRBV29-1	once	TRBD1	TRBJ2-3	TGCAGCGTTCCACTTCAGGGGGCTAGAGATACGCAGTATTTT	CSVPLQGARDTQYF
TRBV19	.	.	TRBJ2-7	TGTGCCAGTAGTAACTACAGGGATCTCCACGGGCAGTACTTC	CASSNYRDLHGQYF
TRBV7-8	.	.	TRBJ1-2	TGTGCCAGCAGTTGGGGACGGACTACTAACTATGGCTACACCTTC	CASSWGRTTNYGYTF
TRBV6-5	.	TRBD1	TRBJ2-5	TGTGCCAGCAGTTACAAACGACAGGGACGACAAGAGACCCAGTACTTC	CASSYKRQGRQETQYF
TRBV18	.	TRBD2	TRBJ2-7	TGTGCCAGCTCACCTGGCTTTGCGGGAGAAATCGAGCAGTACTTC	CASSPGFAGEIEQYF
TRBV7-2	.	.	TRBJ1-5	TGTGCCAGCAGCTTAATCGGACAGTTTTATCAGCCCCAGCATTTT	CASSLIGQFYQPQHF
TRBV7-9	once	.	TRBJ2-5	TGTGCCAGCAGCTTAGTCGGGGGAGAGACCCAGTACTTC	CASSLVGGETQYF